The entry below gives a single T cell receptor (beta chain) sequence along with its context. This clonotype appeared a few times. Its cognate antigen has yet to be identified. The sample holds no much larger clone one base away, and base qualities are not on file. The library was prepared using RT-PCR. Sequencing was performed on an Illumina MiSeq. TCRdb reprocessed the public reads (quality trimming at Q25 with fastp, clone calling with MiXCR) and kept in-frame beta chains. Identical CDR3 protein sequences are pooled into one entry, listed with their most common genes and DNA. Here the sample has some 170 distinct CDR3 sequences; approximately 70% occur a single time. The ten biggest clones cover approximately 19% of the sample. The CDR3 sequence holds 14 residues, the cysteine and phenylalanine included. Only CDR3 DNA is held: 42 bases, read in frame from base 1. Trimming costs V 2 bases and J 5 bases, and their ends lie 15 bases apart. CDR1 is given as DFQATT and CDR2 as SNEGSKA, both from the germline V gene (reference sequence).

The sample is drawn from a study of CD4 T cell repertoires and nickel (dated by TCRdb to the early 2020s). The sequence came from a human donor in a nickel allergy study, with or without nickel allergy (not recorded which). It is not recorded whether this sample comes from one donor or several. The V gene is TRBV20-1 and the J gene is TRBJ2-5; no D gene call is confident. The sequencing input was CD4+ T cells from blood, not recorded whether cultured. The CDR3 region: CSARPPGLGETQYF. The nucleotides read TGCAGTGCTAGACCCCCCGGGTTGGGGGAGACCCAGTACTTC.